This record concerns one T cell receptor beta chain sequence. Its target is not known. This sample was taken from a study of cytomegalovirus exposure and HLA in healthy donors. Study as a whole: Of all 400 or so donors who were genotyped, about 84% belonged to the Caucasian-associated ancestry cluster. Study results and limitations: In a later analysis, specific HLA alleles were associated with 15,000 to 20,000 TCR beta sequences at a 0.05 false discovery rate. Analysis was carried out at a later point, and it linked a missense DCLRE1C variant to TCR beta V- and J-gene trimming. In vitro assays verified that three CMV-associated chains recognized CMV antigens specifically.

V was trimmed by 9 bases and J by 3 bases, leaving 18 bases between them. This CDR3 is built from 14 residues. The germline gives CDR1 SNHLY, CDR2 FYNNEI. Primers for the PCR totalled 60 Vbeta and 13 Jbeta. Method: immunoSEQ multiplex PCR; TCRdb's copy keeps in-frame clones and lacks some. The sample has around 190,000 clones, roughly 86% seen once; the top ten hold about 3.4%. The specimen sequenced was PBMCs. The chain links TRBV2 to TRBJ2-7, with a possible D match to TRBD2 (7 bases). This clonotype was obtained from a middle-aged man in good health and CMV-seropositive. CDR3 bases: TGTGCCAGTAAACTGGGGGGAGGGGGCTACGAGCAGTACTTC. Translating it yields CASKLGGGGYEQYF.